This passage covers 28 T cell receptor beta chains from one sample sequenced in a study of cytomegalovirus exposure and HLA in healthy donors. PCR was performed using 60 Vbeta and 13 Jbeta primers. Sequenced by immunoSEQ multiplex PCR; TCRdb stores in-frame clones only, minus some. Altogether about 160,000 clones are present, approximately 86% being singletons, with the ten largest covering almost 2%. Sequencing was performed on PBMCs. The receptors shown here come from a woman younger than 35 in good health and CMV-seronegative.

This chain connects TRBV30 to TRBJ1-2, with 8 bases that match TRBD1. CDR3 size: 14 residues. The V gene's germline CDR1 is GTSNPN and CDR2 SVGIG (reference sequence). Trimming removed 6 bases from V and 8 bases from J; junction bases left unmatched: 14. The CDR3 region is CACNPTGAFSGYTF. For the CDR3, the DNA is TGTGCCTGTAATCCGACAGGGGCGTTCTCCGGCTACACCTTC.

This chain connects TRBV27 to TRBJ2-7; 7 positions agree with TRBD2. Losses at the gene ends were 10 bases for V and 2 bases for J; bases not matched to a gene: 11. Germline V lookup: CDR1 MNHEY, CDR2 SMNVEV (reference sequence). This CDR3 is 14 amino acids long. The CDR3 DNA sequence: TGTGCCACCCGGGGGGATCCCGCCCCCTACGAGCAGTACTTC. Translation gives CATRGDPAPYEQYF.

The V gene is TRBV4-2, the J gene TRBJ2-1; D is uncertain. Trimming stripped 0 bases from V and 2 bases from J, with 11 bases between. Germline-derived CDR1 and CDR2 are LGHNA and YNFKEQ. There are 16 residues in the CDR3. In DNA form, the CDR3 reads TGTGCCAGCAGCCAAGATTGGTCTACCGCCTACAATGAGCAGTTCTTC. Encoded protein: CASSQDWSTAYNEQFF.

The chain couples TRBV4-1 to TRBJ2-2; 10 positions match TRBD1. The germline V gene has CDR1 MGHRA and CDR2 YSYEKL. J gave up 3 bases and V 0 bases, and 7 bases lay outside the gene matches. This CDR3 comprises 18 residues. CDR3 coding DNA: TGCGCCAGCAGCCAAGACCCGTCGGACAGGGGGGACACCGGGGAGCTGTTTTTT. This codes for CASSQDPSDRGDTGELFF.

This CDR3 reads CASSSRVGVNTEAFF. The DNA for the CDR3 is TGTGCCAGCAGCTCCCGGGTAGGAGTGAACACTGAAGCTTTCTTT. This chain uses TRBV9 with TRBJ1-1; D unresolved. V was shortened by 4 bases and J by 0 bases, with 13 bases between the two germline ends. The CDR3 runs 15 residues. The germline gives CDR1 SGDLS, CDR2 YYNGEE.

The chain links TRBV6-1 to TRBJ1-1, with 7 bases aligning to TRBD1. Germline lookup yields CDR1 MNHNS and CDR2 SASEGT. This CDR3 contains 14 residues. V was clipped by 4 bases and J by 6 bases; unmatched bases: 8. Here the CDR3 DNA reads TGTGCCAGCAGTGTTGACAGGGCTTTGGCTGAAGCTTTCTTT. It translates to CASSVDRALAEAFF.

The chain employs TRBV10-3 and TRBJ2-5, with TRBD2 matching 7 bases. Germline V gene data show CDR1 as ENHRY and CDR2 as SYGVKD. V trimming: 10 bases; J trimming: 5 bases; junction bases outside the gene matches: 16. The CDR3 contains 15 residues. CDR3 DNA: TGTGCCACCCCCCCCTGGGGGGGATGGAGGGAGACCCAGTACTTC. This translates into CATPPWGGWRETQYF.

The chain links TRBV5-4 to TRBJ1-2, with D perhaps matching TRBD1 (6 bases). The germline V gene has CDR1 SGHNT and CDR2 YYREEE (reference sequence). The CDR3 contains 12 residues. V was trimmed by 2 bases and J by 8 bases, leaving 10 bases between them. CDR3 region: CASSLTRGGYTF. CDR3 sequence (DNA): TGTGCCAGCAGCTTAACCAGGGGAGGCTACACCTTC.

The chain is built from TRBV4-1 and TRBJ2-1, with D possibly matching TRBD2 (6 bases). Germline-derived CDR1 and CDR2 are MGHRA and YSYEKL. V was clipped by 3 bases and J by 4 bases, with 16 bases between them. The CDR3 is 16 amino acids. CDR3 nucleotides: TGCGCCAGCAGCCAGGAACCATCTAGCGCTTACAATGAGCAGTTCTTC. It yields the protein CASSQEPSSAYNEQFF.

The CDR3 protein is CASRRGRDSYNEQFF. The CDR3 DNA reads as TGTGCCAGTCGGCGGGGGAGGGACTCCTACAATGAGCAGTTCTTC. The rearrangement uses TRBV5-4 and TRBJ2-1; the match to TRBD2 covers 7 bases. Germline CDR1 and CDR2: SGHNT and YYREEE (reference sequence). The V and J ends lost 8 bases and 0 bases, in that order; junction bases with no gene match: 8. CDR3 size: 15 residues.

The gene calls are TRBV25-1 and TRBJ2-5; D possibly corresponds to TRBD1 (6 bases). This CDR3 is built from 18 residues. V lost 2 bases, J lost 5 bases, and 24 bases lay in between. Germline assignment: CDR1 MGHDK and CDR2 SYGVNS. CDR3 sequence reads: CASSEIIQGISGSETQYF. The CDR3 bases are TGTGCCAGCAGTGAAATAATACAGGGAATTTCGGGGTCGGAGACCCAGTACTTC.

This clone was observed once. The rearrangement joins TRBV5-3 to TRBJ2-3; 9 positions agree with TRBD2. TRBV5-3 is filed as an ORF, its function uncertain. The CDR3 extends over 18 amino acids. J was trimmed by 0 bases and V by 4 bases; bases with no gene match: 12. The CDR3 loop is CARSRQDHSGGSTDTQYF. CDR3 DNA: TGTGCCAGAAGCCGGCAGGACCATAGCGGGGGAAGCACAGATACGCAGTATTTT.

V gene TRBV4-1 combines with J gene TRBJ2-7, with a tentative D call TRBD1 (6 bases). V gave up 0 bases and J gave up 5 bases, with 17 bases separating them. The CDR3 extends over 16 amino acids. Germline CDR1 reads MGHRA; CDR2 reads YSYEKL. CDR3 loop: CASSQDRGIRVDEQYF. The DNA for the CDR3 is TGCGCCAGCAGCCAAGATAGGGGGATTCGAGTGGACGAGCAGTACTTC.

In the case of this clone: At one end, the junction sequence differs from germline, possibly due to a read error. The rearrangement joins TRBV6-1 to TRBJ1-1; maybe TRBD1 (6 bases). The germline V gene has CDR1 MNHNS and CDR2 SASEGT. The CDR3 length is 11 residues. The CDR3 sequence is CASKQGPDAFF. In DNA, the CDR3 is TGTGCCAGCAAACAGGGCCCTGACGCTTTCTTT.

The J gene is TRBJ2-5, the V gene TRBV7-9; perhaps TRBD1 as D (5 bases). V was shortened by 3 bases and J by 4 bases, with 6 bases between the two germline ends. Germline V gives CDR1 SEHNR, CDR2 FQNEAQ (reference sequence). The CDR3 is 12 amino acids. The chain's CDR3 is CASSLGPETQYF. Written as DNA, the CDR3 is TGTGCCAGCAGCTTGGGGCCAGAGACCCAGTACTTC.

The chain uses TRBV30 and TRBJ1-1; 10 nucleotides align to TRBD1. Germline V lookup: CDR1 GTSNPN, CDR2 SVGIG (reference sequence). The CDR3 has 14 amino acids. J lost 5 bases, V lost 4 bases, and 7 bases had no gene match. The CDR3 nucleotides are TGTGCCTGGACCGGGAGGACAGGGGGGACTGAAGCTTTCTTT. As protein: CAWTGRTGGTEAFF.

The rearrangement uses TRBV30 and TRBJ2-5; 8 bases match TRBD1. Germline values: CDR1 GTSNPN, CDR2 SVGIG (reference sequence). The CDR3 has 13 amino acids. Losses at the gene ends were 6 bases for V and 4 bases for J; bases not matched to a gene: 7. Here the CDR3 DNA reads TGTGCCTGCAGACAGGGGATGATAGAGACCCAGTACTTC. Its protein is CACRQGMIETQYF.

The chain combines TRBV12-5 with TRBJ1-1; D might be TRBD1 (5 bases). The germline V gene has CDR1 LGHNT and CDR2 FRNRAP. The V end was cut by 7 bases, the J end by 4 bases, with 13 bases between. CDR3 length equals 13 residues. The CDR3 DNA reads as TGTGCTAGTGCCCTTCAGGGTGTCACTGAAGCTTTCTTT. Its translation is CASALQGVTEAFF.

This chain joins TRBV6-6 and TRBJ2-3; 8 positions match TRBD1. J lost 2 bases, V lost 6 bases, and 7 bases had no gene match. CDR3 size: 15 residues. The germline CDR1 and CDR2 sequences are MNHNY and SVGAGI (reference sequence). The CDR3 DNA reads as TGTGCCAGCAGCCAGGGGGCCCGGGACACAGATACGCAGTATTTT. Amino acid sequence: CASSQGARDTDTQYF.

The rearrangement links TRBV5-8 to TRBJ2-7; 8 positions agree with TRBD1. The V gene end was trimmed by 4 bases and the J gene end by 6 bases; junction bases not matched to a gene: 12. CDR1 SGHTS and CDR2 YDEGEE come from the germline V gene. This CDR3 is 15 amino acids long. The CDR3 sequence: CASSPTGAADCEQYF. Written as DNA, the CDR3 is TGTGCCAGCAGCCCGACAGGGGCGGCGGACTGCGAGCAGTACTTC.

This chain links TRBV5-1 with TRBJ1-2; no reliable D call. CDR1 is SGHRS and CDR2 is YFSETQ in the germline V gene. This CDR3 has 14 amino acids. V was shortened by 5 bases and J by 8 bases, with 19 bases between the two germline ends. The CDR3 DNA reads as TGCGCCAGCAGGCCCCTCTGGTTAGCCATGGGCTACACCTTC. Protein: CASRPLWLAMGYTF. The whole variable domain, filled in from reference TRBV5-1 and TRBJ1-2, reads KAGVTQTPRYLIKTRGQQVTLSCSPISGHRSVSWYQQTPGQGLQFLFEYFSETQRNKGNFPGRFSGRQFSNSRSEMNVSTLELGDSALYLCASRPLWLAMGYTFGSGTRLTVV.

The chain carries TRBV6-6 and TRBJ1-4; tentatively, D is TRBD1 (6 bases). CDR1 MNHNY and CDR2 SVGAGI come from the germline V gene (reference sequence). The CDR3 has 13 residues. V was cut by 2 bases and J by 8 bases, with 9 bases left in between. The CDR3 protein is CASSYGGGEKLFF. The CDR3, as DNA: TGTGCCAGCAGTTACGGGGGGGGCGAAAAACTGTTTTTT.

This clone was recorded once. The chain combines TRBV19 with TRBJ2-1; 7 bases map to TRBD1. The CDR3 sequence is 15 residues long. Germline CDR1 is LNHDA and CDR2 is SQIVND (reference sequence). CDR3 nucleotides: TGTGCGATCAGCACTTCAGGGGGACAATACAATGAGCAGTTCTTC. This gives the protein CAISTSGGQYNEQFF.

For this clone: Other DNA sequences of this sample code for an identical CDR3. This chain links TRBV7-9 with TRBJ1-1, with TRBD1 as a possible D gene (6 bases). The CDR3 extends over 14 amino acids. V lost 3 bases, J lost 2 bases, and 10 bases lay in between. Per the germline V gene, CDR1 is SEHNR and CDR2 is FQNEAQ (reference sequence). In DNA, the CDR3 is TGTGCCAGCAGCTTTGGGGGCCTTAACACTGAAGCTTTCTTT. It specifies CASSFGGLNTEAFF.

This rearrangement joins TRBV6-5 to TRBJ2-5; D gene unclear. Germline loops: CDR1 MNHEY, CDR2 SVGAGI. The V gene lost 0 bases and the J gene lost 5 bases, with 4 bases spanning the gap. The CDR3 totals 12 residues. In DNA, the CDR3 is TGTGCCAGCAGTTACTCACAGGAGACCCAGTACTTC. Translated, it gives CASSYSQETQYF.

The gene calls are TRBV28 and TRBJ2-3; D ambiguous. V gave up 6 bases and J gave up 2 bases, with 12 bases separating them. Germline V gene data show CDR1 as MDHEN and CDR2 as SYDVKM. This CDR3 is 14 amino acids long. CDR3 loop: CASRPTQHTDTQYF. In DNA, the CDR3 is TGTGCCAGCAGGCCCACACAGCACACAGATACGCAGTATTTT. The variable domain in full, with the rest retrieved from reference TRBV28 and TRBJ2-3, is DVKVTQSSRYLVKRTGEKVFLECVQDMDHENMFWYRQDPGLGLRLIYFSYDVKMKEKGDIPEGYSVSREKKERFSLILESASTNQTSMYLCASRPTQHTDTQYFGPGTRLTVL.

For the CDR3, the DNA is TGTGCCAGCCGGACCAGGGGCAAAAACATTCAGTACTTC. Encoded protein: CASRTRGKNIQYF. V usage is TRBV5-8 and J usage is TRBJ2-4; tentative D call: TRBD1 (6 bases). Trimming pared 7 bases from V and 3 bases from J, leaving 11 bases between. Germline V CDR1 and CDR2: SGHTS, YDEGEE. The CDR3 is 13 residues long.

The gene calls are TRBV9 and TRBJ2-5; D may be TRBD2 (5 bases). The germline V gene encodes CDR1 SGDLS and CDR2 YYNGEE. V lost 0 bases, J lost 5 bases, and 11 bases lay in between. CDR3 size: 14 residues. For the CDR3, the DNA is TGTGCCAGCAGCGTAGGCGACTACGGGGAGACCCAGTACTTC. Its protein is CASSVGDYGETQYF.